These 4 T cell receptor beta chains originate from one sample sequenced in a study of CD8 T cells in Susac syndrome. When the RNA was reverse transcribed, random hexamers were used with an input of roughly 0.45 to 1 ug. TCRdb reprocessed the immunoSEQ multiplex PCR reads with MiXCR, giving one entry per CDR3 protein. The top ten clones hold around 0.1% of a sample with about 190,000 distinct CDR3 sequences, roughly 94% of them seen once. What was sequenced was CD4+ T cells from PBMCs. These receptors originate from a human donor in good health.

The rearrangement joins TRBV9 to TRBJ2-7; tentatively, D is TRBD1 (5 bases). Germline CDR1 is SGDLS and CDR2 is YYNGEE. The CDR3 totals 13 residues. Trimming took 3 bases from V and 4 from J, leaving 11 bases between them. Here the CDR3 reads CASSAGIGYEQYV. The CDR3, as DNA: TGTGCCAGCAGCGCAGGGATTGGTTACGAGCAGTACGTC.

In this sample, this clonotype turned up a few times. In DNA form, the CDR3 reads TGTGCCAGCTCACCACAGGGGAGCAATCAGCCCCAGCATTTT. Translating gives CASSPQGSNQPQHF. The chain joins TRBV18 to TRBJ1-5; tentative D call: TRBD1 (5 bases). CDR1 KGHSH and CDR2 LQKENI come from the germline V gene. Trimming removed 1 base from V and 1 base from J, with 5 bases in between. The CDR3 covers 14 residues.

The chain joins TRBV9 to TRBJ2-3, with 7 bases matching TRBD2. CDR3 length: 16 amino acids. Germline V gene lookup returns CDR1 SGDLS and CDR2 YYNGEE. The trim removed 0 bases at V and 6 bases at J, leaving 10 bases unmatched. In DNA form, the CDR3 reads TGTGCCAGCAGCGTAGCCCCTAGCGGTGAGGACGATACGCAGTATTTT. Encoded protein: CASSVAPSGEDDTQYF.

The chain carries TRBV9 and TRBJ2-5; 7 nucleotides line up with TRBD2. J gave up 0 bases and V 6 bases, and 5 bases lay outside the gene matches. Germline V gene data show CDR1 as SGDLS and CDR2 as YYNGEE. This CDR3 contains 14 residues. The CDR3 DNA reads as TGTGCCAGCACCCCGGGGGGTAACCAAGAGACCCAGTACTTC. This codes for CASTPGGNQETQYF.